The 13 T cell receptor beta chains below were found in one sample sequenced in a study of vaccination effects on CD4 cells after COVID-19. Assay: immunoSEQ multiplex PCR; the TCRdb copy retains only in-frame clones and omits some. The table records more than 11,000 clones, around 80% of them present only once. Before sequencing, viral peptide pools were used by the ViraFEST assay to expand antigen-specific CD4+ T cells. Following 10 days of culture, CD4+ T cells were isolated. No cognate antigen is known for these TCRs. Source: CD4+ T cells from PBMCs cultured with HCoV-229E spike peptides, taken before COVID-19 vaccination. These receptors originate from a human donor who received a COVID-19 vaccine.

This clone was seen only a few times. This sequence joins TRBV4-2 and TRBJ1-2, with 9 positions matching TRBD1. CDR1 and CDR2 (germline): LGHNA, YNFKEQ. V was clipped by 4 bases and J by 4 bases; unmatched bases: 10. The CDR3 extends over 16 amino acids. This chain's CDR3 is CASSPTGQGGGYGYTF. CDR3 nucleotide sequence: TGTGCCAGCAGCCCAACGGGACAGGGAGGTGGCTATGGCTACACCTTC.

V and J are TRBV19 and TRBJ1-5; D ambiguous. CDR1 is LNHDA, CDR2 SQIVND, per germline (reference sequence). CDR3 length: 15 residues. Between the trimmed V and J ends, which lost 6 bases and 0 bases, there was a span of 12 bases. This CDR3 reads CASRLMAYSNQPQHF. CDR3 in DNA: TGTGCCAGTAGGCTTATGGCGTATAGCAATCAGCCCCAGCATTTT.

V and J are TRBV6-5 and TRBJ2-7; TRBD1 aligns across 7 bases. From germline, CDR1 is MNHEY and CDR2 SVGAGI. The CDR3 is 15 amino acids. The trim removed 4 bases at V and 5 bases at J, leaving 11 bases unmatched. CDR3 amino acids: CASSSIGQARDEQYF. CDR3 coding DNA: TGTGCCAGCAGTTCCATCGGACAGGCTCGTGACGAGCAGTACTTC.

The chain carries TRBV19 and TRBJ1-1; D gene uncertain. The germline V and J ends were trimmed by 5 bases and 4 bases, with 23 bases remaining between them. Germline assignment: CDR1 LNHDA and CDR2 SQIVND (reference sequence). The CDR3 runs to 17 residues. CDR3 sequence (DNA): TGTGCCAGTAGTGAGCCCCCCGGGAGTCCTCGGGTCACTGAAGCTTTCTTT. This translates into CASSEPPGSPRVTEAFF.

This chain links TRBV2 with TRBJ1-2; tentatively, D is TRBD1 (6 bases). The CDR3 has 11 residues. Germline-derived CDR1 and CDR2 are SNHLY and FYNNEI. V was clipped by 9 bases and J by 5 bases, with 10 bases between them. This chain's CDR3 is CARAQGYGYTF. The CDR3 DNA follows: TGTGCCAGAGCTCAGGGGTATGGCTACACCTTC.

The V call is TRBV7-9, the J call TRBJ1-2; D might be TRBD1 (5 bases). The germline V gene encodes CDR1 SEHNR and CDR2 FQNEAQ (reference sequence). V lost 5 bases and J lost 8, with 24 bases in between. The CDR3 has 16 amino acids. CDR3 region: CASSPIWDLPPGGYTF. DNA of the CDR3: TGTGCCAGCAGCCCAATCTGGGACCTTCCTCCGGGGGGCTACACCTTC.

The chain combines TRBV7-8 with TRBJ1-4; 8 nucleotides line up with TRBD1. V lost 7 bases and J lost 8; bases outside the gene matches: 6. The CDR3 length is 13 residues. Germline CDR1 and CDR2: SGHVS and FQNEAQ. This CDR3 reads CASTLGQGEKLFF. For the CDR3, the DNA is TGTGCCAGCACCCTTGGACAGGGCGAAAAACTGTTTTTT.

This clone was detected only a few times. The chain links TRBV4-1 to TRBJ2-2; D unresolved. Germline CDR1 reads MGHRA; CDR2 reads YSYEKL. This CDR3 comprises 14 residues. Trimming took 1 base from V and 6 from J, leaving 9 bases between them. CDR3 loop: CASSQAAGSGELFF. In DNA, the CDR3 is TGCGCCAGCAGCCAAGCTGCTGGGTCCGGGGAGCTGTTTTTT.

The V and J genes are TRBV3-1 (or the pseudogene TRBV3-2) and TRBJ1-2; TRBD1 aligns across 8 bases. CDR1 and CDR2 from the germline V gene are LGHDT and YNNKEL (reference sequence). Unmatched junction bases numbered 4, after V lost 2 bases and J lost 2 bases. The CDR3 loop spans 15 amino acids. The CDR3 nucleotides read TGTGCCAGCAGCCAACAGGGGGCGTGGAACTATGGCTACACCTTC. Translation gives CASSQQGAWNYGYTF.

The V gene is TRBV6-5, the J gene TRBJ1-1; tentatively, D is TRBD1 (5 bases). This CDR3 is built from 12 residues. Germline-derived CDR1 and CDR2 are MNHEY and SVGAGI. With 6 bases removed from V and 8 bases from J, the gap between germline ends came to 13 bases. CDR3 protein: CASSRTRAEAFF. The CDR3, as DNA: TGTGCCAGCAGCCGAACCAGGGCAGAAGCTTTCTTT.

The genes are TRBV20-1 and TRBJ2-4, with TRBD2 as a possible D gene (6 bases). The germline V gene has CDR1 DFQATT and CDR2 SNEGSKA (reference sequence). The CDR3 is made up of 11 amino acids. The V gene lost 6 bases and the J gene lost 9 bases, with 12 bases spanning the gap. The CDR3 here is CSARRGSIQYF. The CDR3 DNA reads TGCAGTGCCCGTCGGGGGTCCATTCAGTACTTC.

V usage is TRBV19 and J usage is TRBJ2-1, with TRBD1 matching over 9 bases. CDR3 size: 18 residues. With V trimmed by 3 bases and J by 7 bases, 16 bases remained unmatched. Germline V gene data show CDR1 as LNHDA and CDR2 as SQIVND (reference sequence). CDR3 bases: TGTGCCAGTAGTATTTTTGGGGCCTTGACAGGGGGAGGGAATGAGCAGTTCTTC. Protein sequence: CASSIFGALTGGGNEQFF.

The chain employs TRBV28 and TRBJ2-2, with 10 bases lining up with TRBD2. The V segment lost 6 bases and the J segment 1 base; nucleotides outside the gene matches: 2. Germline CDR1 is MDHEN and CDR2 is SYDVKM. The CDR3 is 15 residues long. The CDR3 protein is CASRPSGRNTGELFF. The CDR3 region has the DNA TGTGCCAGCAGACCTAGCGGGAGGAACACCGGGGAGCTGTTTTTT.